A selection of T cell receptor beta chains follows, all from one sample in a study of cytomegalovirus exposure and HLA in healthy donors. TCRdb's copy holds only in-frame clones and misses some; the assay was immunoSEQ multiplex PCR. In the table there are about 130,000 clones, roughly 73% of which are singletons. Sequenced: PBMCs. These receptors were taken from a male donor in good health and CMV-seronegative. Each CDR3 is given with its conserved first and last residue. A D gene is named only where the DNA matches it firmly. Clone size is shown for a subset of rows, as once, few, many or a class of expanded clone.

clone_size	j_call	d_call	v_call	cdr3_aa	cdr3_nt
-	TRBJ1-1	TRBD1	TRBV2	CASRMGQVGPEAFF	TGTGCCAGCAGAATGGGACAGGTGGGGCCTGAAGCTTTCTTT
medium-sized	TRBJ1-5	-	TRBV27	CASSFGGIQPQHF	TGTGCCAGCAGTTTTGGGGGGATCCAGCCCCAGCATTTT
few	TRBJ2-3	-	TRBV30	CAWSGGAYLQDTQYF	TGTGCCTGGAGTGGGGGAGCCTACTTACAAGATACGCAGTATTTT
-	TRBJ2-1	TRBD2	TRBV18	CASARPGQLAGGGREQFF	TGTGCCAGCGCGCGACCGGGCCAGTTAGCGGGGGGTGGACGTGAGCAGTTCTTC
-	TRBJ2-5	TRBD1	TRBV5-4	CASSSGQAQETQYF	TGTGCCAGCAGCTCGGGACAGGCGCAAGAGACCCAGTACTTC
-	TRBJ2-1	TRBD2	TRBV4-2	CASSQDMSAGERYNEQFF	TGTGCCAGCAGCCAAGATATGTCAGCGGGGGAGAGGTACAATGAGCAGTTCTTC
-	TRBJ2-7	-	TRBV7-2	CASSKQGGAYEQYF	TGTGCCAGCAGCAAACAGGGGGGGGCCTACGAGCAGTACTTC
-	TRBJ1-5	-	TRBV4-3	CASSQDPGRPQHF	TGCGCCAGCAGCCAAGACCCGGGTCGGCCCCAGCATTTT
-	TRBJ1-4	-	TRBV4-2	CASSQDGIRDTFNEKLFF	TGTGCCAGCAGCCAAGATGGGATCCGGGACACCTTTAATGAAAAACTGTTTTTT
-	TRBJ2-1	TRBD1	TRBV11-2	CASSLRQGAGNEQFF	TGTGCCAGCAGCTTAAGACAGGGGGCGGGTAATGAGCAGTTCTTC
-	TRBJ2-7	TRBD1	TRBV6-6	CASSYGTGDYYEQYF	TGTGCCAGCAGTTACGGGACAGGGGACTATTACGAGCAGTACTTC
-	TRBJ1-2	-	TRBV7-9	CASSSLGTGPLYGYTF	TGTGCCAGCAGCTCCCTCGGTACAGGGCCTTTATATGGCTACACCTTC
-	TRBJ2-7	-	TRBV7-2	CASSSGRSSYEQYF	TGTGCCAGCAGCTCAGGCCGTTCCTCCTACGAGCAGTACTTC
-	TRBJ1-2	-	TRBV10-2	CASSEYRDYGYTF	TGCGCCAGCAGTGAGTACAGGGACTATGGCTACACCTTC
-	TRBJ1-2	-	TRBV29-1	CSVGTGANYGYTF	TGCAGCGTTGGAACGGGAGCTAACTATGGCTACACCTTC
-	TRBJ2-5	-	TRBV2	CASSKSRDGEETQYF	TGTGCCAGCAGTAAATCGCGGGACGGGGAAGAGACCCAGTACTTC
-	TRBJ2-7	TRBD1	TRBV19	CASTPGGQGAYEQYF	TGTGCCAGTACCCCAGGGGGACAGGGAGCCTACGAGCAGTACTTC
-	TRBJ2-7	-	TRBV30	CAWRHREGSYEQYF	TGTGCCTGGAGACACAGGGAAGGCTCCTACGAGCAGTACTTC
-	TRBJ1-2	-	TRBV25-1	CASSVGSGYGYTF	TGTGCCAGCAGTGTCGGTTCGGGCTATGGCTACACCTTC
-	TRBJ1-4	-	TRBV5-6	CASSLGVGREKLFF	TGTGCCAGCAGCTTAGGAGTCGGGAGGGAAAAACTGTTTTTT
-	TRBJ2-2	TRBD2	TRBV19	CASSISSGGVNTGELFF	TGTGCCAGTAGTATTTCTAGCGGGGGGGTGAACACCGGGGAGCTGTTTTTT
few	TRBJ1-1	-	TRBV7-9	CASSIRGTGTEAFF	TGTGCCAGCAGCATCAGGGGCACCGGGACTGAAGCTTTCTTT
-	TRBJ1-6	-	TRBV4-1	CASSRTPGNSPLHF	TGCGCCAGCAGCCGGACCCCAGGGAATTCACCCCTCCACTTT
-	TRBJ2-2	TRBD1	TRBV7-2	CASSLVFQGAFSGELFF	TGTGCCAGCAGCTTAGTGTTCCAGGGGGCTTTTTCCGGGGAGCTGTTTTTT
-	TRBJ2-7	-	TRBV5-6	CASSLGGISYEQYF	TGTGCCAGCAGCTTGGGAGGGATCAGCTACGAGCAGTACTTC
-	TRBJ2-7	TRBD1	TRBV6-5	CASSPLDRGYEQYF	TGTGCCAGCAGTCCTTTGGACAGGGGATACGAGCAGTACTTC
-	TRBJ1-2	-	TRBV11-2	CASSLDTETGTYGYTF	TGTGCCAGCAGCTTAGATACGGAAACAGGGACCTATGGCTACACCTTC
-	TRBJ1-4	TRBD1	TRBV4-3	CASSQRDRAFGNEKLFF	TGCGCCAGCAGCCAAAGGGACAGGGCTTTCGGTAATGAAAAACTGTTTTTT
-	TRBJ2-1	TRBD1	TRBV5-6	CASSSGTGGIYNEQFF	TGTGCCAGCAGCTCGGGGACAGGGGGTATTTACAATGAGCAGTTCTTC
-	TRBJ2-7	-	TRBV6-5	CASSYSRSLYEQYF	TGTGCCAGCAGTTACTCGAGATCTCTTTACGAGCAGTACTTC
-	TRBJ1-2	-	TRBV30	CACHRGGSNYGYTF	TGTGCCTGTCATCGGGGGGGTTCTAACTATGGCTACACCTTC
few	TRBJ2-1	TRBD1	TRBV15	CATRAGGEQFF	TGTGCCACCAGGGCAGGGGGTGAGCAGTTCTTC
-	TRBJ1-5	TRBD1	TRBV5-4	CASSLELGTGPQPQHF	TGTGCCAGCAGCTTGGAACTTGGGACAGGGCCTCAGCCCCAGCATTTT
-	TRBJ2-1	TRBD1	TRBV30	CASHIGQGAQNEQFF	TGTGCCTCGCACATCGGACAGGGGGCGCAAAATGAGCAGTTCTTC
once	TRBJ2-3	-	TRBV7-8	CASSWDKSTDTQYF	TGTGCCAGCAGCTGGGACAAAAGCACAGATACGCAGTATTTT
-	TRBJ1-1	-	TRBV5-1	CASKQGMNTEAFF	TGCGCCAGCAAACAGGGTATGAACACTGAAGCTTTCTTT
-	TRBJ1-1	-	TRBV5-6	CASSLAREGDTEAFF	TGTGCCAGCAGCTTGGCCCGGGAGGGGGACACTGAAGCTTTCTTT
-	TRBJ2-7	-	TRBV6-5	CASRRQANLYEQYF	TGTGCCAGCAGGCGACAGGCTAATCTCTACGAGCAGTACTTC
-	TRBJ2-1	-	TRBV7-9	CASSLLQGGNEQFF	TGTGCCAGCAGCTTACTACAGGGAGGGAATGAGCAGTTCTTC
-	TRBJ1-4	-	TRBV21-1	CASSNREGDEKLFF	TGTGCCAGCAGCAACAGGGAGGGGGATGAAAAACTGTTTTTT
-	TRBJ1-5	TRBD1	TRBV7-6	CASSPLDRGVPQPQHF	TGTGCCAGCAGCCCTTTGGACAGGGGCGTTCCCCAGCCCCAGCATTTT
-	TRBJ1-4	TRBD1	TRBV19	CASIRTGPNEKLFF	TGTGCCAGTATAAGGACAGGCCCGAATGAAAAACTGTTTTTT
-	TRBJ2-1	TRBD1	TRBV6-1	CASSAVRTGSNEQFF	TGTGCCAGCAGTGCGGTTCGGACAGGGTCTAATGAGCAGTTCTTC
-	TRBJ1-5	-	TRBV19	CASSIVPDQPQHF	TGTGCCAGTAGTATAGTACCGGATCAGCCCCAGCATTTT
-	TRBJ2-7	-	TRBV5-1	CASNREGYEQYF	TGCGCCAGCAACCGAGAGGGCTACGAGCAGTACTTC
-	TRBJ2-4	TRBD2	TRBV19	CASSTPGTSGGAKNIQYF	TGTGCCAGTAGTACTCCCGGGACTAGCGGGGGAGCCAAAAACATTCAGTACTTC
-	TRBJ1-1	-	TRBV19	CASSLVNMNTEAFF	TGTGCCAGTAGTTTAGTAAACATGAACACTGAAGCTTTCTTT
-	TRBJ1-5	-	TRBV7-2	CASSLARVDQPQHF	TGTGCCAGCAGCTTAGCGCGGGTAGATCAGCCCCAGCATTTT
few	TRBJ1-5	-	TRBV6-1	CASSVNRGNQPQHF	TGTGCCAGCAGCGTTAACAGGGGCAATCAGCCCCAGCATTTT
-	TRBJ1-1	TRBD1	TRBV7-9	CASSPIGGGVGDTEAFF	TGTGCCAGCAGCCCTATAGGGGGCGGGGTTGGGGACACTGAAGCTTTCTTT